The rows below give T cell receptor beta chains drawn from one sample of a study of blood T cell repertoires in COVID-19. Here immunoSEQ multiplex PCR was the method, and the copy in TCRdb shows in-frame clones only, minus some. The sample has more than 95,000 clones; 82% are singletons. The sample taken for sequencing was peripheral blood. Receptor source: an elderly man with acute or convalescent COVID-19. The CDR3 runs from the conserved cysteine through the conserved F or W. D genes are given only for firm matches. A row's size may be missing; if present it is once, few, many or a size class.

J,size,D,V,CDR3,DNA
TRBJ1-6,few,-,TRBV9,CASSVSQRLHF,TGTGCCAGCAGCGTGAGCCAGCGCCTCCACTTT
TRBJ1-1,-,-,TRBV2,CASRATTAGTEAFF,TGTGCCAGCAGAGCGACGACAGCGGGCACTGAAGCTTTCTTT
TRBJ1-1,-,-,TRBV29-1,CSVGGPSLSTEAFF,TGCAGCGTCGGGGGACCGTCTTTAAGCACTGAAGCTTTCTTT
TRBJ2-7,-,TRBD1,TRBV30,CAQTSGQGHEQYF,TGTGCCCAGACCTCGGGACAGGGCCACGAGCAGTACTTC
TRBJ1-3,-,TRBD1,TRBV11-2,CASSWGQATLSGNTIYF,TGTGCCAGCAGCTGGGGACAGGCAACCCTCTCTGGAAACACCATATATTTT
TRBJ1-2,-,-,TRBV6-5,CASSYSPGNYGYTF,TGTGCCAGCAGTTACTCACCAGGAAACTATGGCTACACCTTC
TRBJ1-1,-,-,TRBV12-3/TRBV12-4,CASSFRFEAFF,TGTGCCAGCAGTTTCCGGTTTGAAGCTTTCTTT
TRBJ1-1,-,-,TRBV9,CASSVAGDQLNTEAFF,TGTGCCAGCAGCGTAGCTGGAGACCAGCTGAACACTGAAGCTTTCTTT
TRBJ2-5,-,-,TRBV19,CASSLTSEETQYF,TGTGCCAGTAGTCTCACTAGTGAAGAGACCCAGTACTTC
TRBJ2-1,-,TRBD2,TRBV18,CASSPSGTSGIYEQFF,TGTGCCAGCTCACCCTCCGGGACTAGCGGGATTTATGAGCAGTTCTTC
TRBJ1-2,-,-,TRBV10-3,CAISEGGNYGYTF,TGTGCCATCAGTGAGGGGGGGAACTATGGCTACACCTTC